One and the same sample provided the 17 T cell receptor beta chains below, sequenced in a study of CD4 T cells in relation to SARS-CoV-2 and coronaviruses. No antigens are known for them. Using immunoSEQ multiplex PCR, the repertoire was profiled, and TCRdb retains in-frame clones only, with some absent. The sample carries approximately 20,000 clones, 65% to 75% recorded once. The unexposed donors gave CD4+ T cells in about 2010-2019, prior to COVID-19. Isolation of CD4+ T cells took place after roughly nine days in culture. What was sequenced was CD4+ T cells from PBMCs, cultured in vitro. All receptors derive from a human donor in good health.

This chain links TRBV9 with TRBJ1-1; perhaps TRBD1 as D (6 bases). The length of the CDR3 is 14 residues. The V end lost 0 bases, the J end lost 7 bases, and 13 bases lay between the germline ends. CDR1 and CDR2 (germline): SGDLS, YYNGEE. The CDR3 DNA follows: TGTGCCAGCAGCGTAGGGGGGGGGCAGGGTGAAGCTTTCTTT. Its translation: CASSVGGGQGEAFF.

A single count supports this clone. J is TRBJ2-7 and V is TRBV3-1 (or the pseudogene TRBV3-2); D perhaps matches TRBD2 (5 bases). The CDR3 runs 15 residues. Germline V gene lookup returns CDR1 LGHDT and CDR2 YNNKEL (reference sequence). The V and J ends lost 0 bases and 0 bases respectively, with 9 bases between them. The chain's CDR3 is CASSQDQLVSYEQYF. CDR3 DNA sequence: TGTGCCAGCAGCCAAGATCAACTAGTCTCCTACGAGCAGTACTTC.

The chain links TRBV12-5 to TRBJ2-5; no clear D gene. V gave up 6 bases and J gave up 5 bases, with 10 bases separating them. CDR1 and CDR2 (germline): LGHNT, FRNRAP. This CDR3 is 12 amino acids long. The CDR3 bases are TGTGCTAGTGGCTGGACGTGGGAGACCCAGTACTTC. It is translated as CASGWTWETQYF. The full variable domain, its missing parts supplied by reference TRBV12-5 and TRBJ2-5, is DARVTQTPRHKVTEMGQEVTMRCQPILGHNTVFWYRQTMMQGLELLAYFRNRAPLDDSGMPKDRFSAEMPDATLATLKIQPSEPRDSAVYFCASGWTWETQYFGPGTRLLVL.

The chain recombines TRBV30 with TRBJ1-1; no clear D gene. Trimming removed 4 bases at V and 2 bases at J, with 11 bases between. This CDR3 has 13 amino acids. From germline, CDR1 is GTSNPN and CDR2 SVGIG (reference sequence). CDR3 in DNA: TGTGCCTGGAATTTTCGACGTAACACTGAAGCTTTCTTT. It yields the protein CAWNFRRNTEAFF.

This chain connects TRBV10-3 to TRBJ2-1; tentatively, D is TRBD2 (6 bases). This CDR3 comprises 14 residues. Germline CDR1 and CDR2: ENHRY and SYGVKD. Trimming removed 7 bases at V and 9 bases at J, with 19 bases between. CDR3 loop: CAITGSGPGGEQFF. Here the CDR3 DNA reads TGTGCCATCACCGGCAGCGGGCCTGGGGGTGAGCAGTTCTTC.

The CDR3 nucleotides read TGTGCCAGCAGCGAGGGACTAGACAGCTCCTACGAGCAGTACTTC. Translation gives CASSEGLDSSYEQYF. V gene TRBV9 combines with J gene TRBJ2-7; TRBD2 aligns across 8 bases. Germline assignment: CDR1 SGDLS and CDR2 YYNGEE. The CDR3 length is 15 residues. J was trimmed by 0 bases and V by 3 bases; bases with no gene match: 5.

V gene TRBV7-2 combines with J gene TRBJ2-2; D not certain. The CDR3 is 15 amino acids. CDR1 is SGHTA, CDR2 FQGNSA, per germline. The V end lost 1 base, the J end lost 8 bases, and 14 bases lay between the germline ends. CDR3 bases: TGTGCCAGCAGCTTAGGCGGCTACCTTATGGGGGAGCTGTTTTTT. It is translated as CASSLGGYLMGELFF.

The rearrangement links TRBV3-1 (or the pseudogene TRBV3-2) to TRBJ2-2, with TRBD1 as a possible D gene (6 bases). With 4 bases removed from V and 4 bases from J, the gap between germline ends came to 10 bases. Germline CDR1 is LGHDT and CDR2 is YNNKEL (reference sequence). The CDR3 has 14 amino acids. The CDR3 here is CASSLGTPTGELFF. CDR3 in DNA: TGTGCCAGCAGCCTGGGGACACCCACCGGGGAGCTGTTTTTT.

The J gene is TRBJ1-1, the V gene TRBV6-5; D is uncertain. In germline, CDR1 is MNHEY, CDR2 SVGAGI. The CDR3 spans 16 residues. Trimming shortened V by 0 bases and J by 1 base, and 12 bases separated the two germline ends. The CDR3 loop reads CASSYSGPAWNTEAFF. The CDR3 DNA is TGTGCCAGCAGTTACTCGGGTCCGGCCTGGAACACTGAAGCTTTCTTT.

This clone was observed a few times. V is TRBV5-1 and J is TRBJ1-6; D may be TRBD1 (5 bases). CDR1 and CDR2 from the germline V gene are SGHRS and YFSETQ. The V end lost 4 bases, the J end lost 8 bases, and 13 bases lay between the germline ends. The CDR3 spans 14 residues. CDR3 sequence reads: CASSGLGPDSPLHF. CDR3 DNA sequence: TGCGCCAGCAGCGGCCTGGGACCTGATTCACCCCTCCACTTT.

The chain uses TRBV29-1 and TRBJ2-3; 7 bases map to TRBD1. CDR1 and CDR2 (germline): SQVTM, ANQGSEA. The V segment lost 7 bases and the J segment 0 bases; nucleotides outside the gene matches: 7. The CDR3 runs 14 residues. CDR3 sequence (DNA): TGCAGCGCCGGGACAGCCTCTAGCACAGATACGCAGTATTTT. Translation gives CSAGTASSTDTQYF.

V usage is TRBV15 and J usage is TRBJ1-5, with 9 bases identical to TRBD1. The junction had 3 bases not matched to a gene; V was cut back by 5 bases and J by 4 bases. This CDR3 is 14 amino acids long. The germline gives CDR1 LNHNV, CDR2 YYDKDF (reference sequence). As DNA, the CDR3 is TGTGCCACCAGCTGGGACAGGGTGAATCAGCCCCAGCATTTT. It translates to CATSWDRVNQPQHF. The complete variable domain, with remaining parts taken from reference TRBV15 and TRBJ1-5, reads DAMVIQNPRYQVTQFGKPVTLSCSQTLNHNVMYWYQQKSSQAPKLLFHYYDKDFNNEADTPDNFQSRRPNTSFCFLDIRSPGLGDTAMYLCATSWDRVNQPQHFGDGTRLSIL.

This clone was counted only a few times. Written as DNA, the CDR3 is TGCAGCGTCGGACAGGGGGACGGTTCACCCCTCCACTTT. This gives the protein CSVGQGDGSPLHF. The chain combines TRBV29-1 with TRBJ1-6; 10 bases map to TRBD1. Germline V gene data show CDR1 as SQVTM and CDR2 as ANQGSEA. Trimming at V came to 6 bases and at J to 9 bases, leaving 5 bases not matched to a gene. The CDR3 runs 13 residues.

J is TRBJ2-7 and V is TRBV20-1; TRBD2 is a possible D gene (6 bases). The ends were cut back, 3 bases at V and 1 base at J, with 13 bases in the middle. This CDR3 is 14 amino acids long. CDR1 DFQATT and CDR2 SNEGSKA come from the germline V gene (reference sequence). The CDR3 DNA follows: TGCAGTGCTAGTATCCTGGCGGGATCCTACGAGCAGTACTTC. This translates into CSASILAGSYEQYF.

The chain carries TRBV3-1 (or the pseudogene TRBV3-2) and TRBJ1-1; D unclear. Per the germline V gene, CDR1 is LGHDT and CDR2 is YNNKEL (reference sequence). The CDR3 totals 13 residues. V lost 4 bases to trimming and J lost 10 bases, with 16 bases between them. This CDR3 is CASSPLPRGLAFF. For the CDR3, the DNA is TGTGCCAGCAGCCCCCTCCCACGTGGTTTAGCTTTCTTT.

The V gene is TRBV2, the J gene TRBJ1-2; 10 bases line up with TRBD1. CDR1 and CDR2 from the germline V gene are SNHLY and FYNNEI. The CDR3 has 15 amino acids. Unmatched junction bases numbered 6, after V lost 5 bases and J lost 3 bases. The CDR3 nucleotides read TGTGCCAGCAGTACTGGACAGGGGGGAGACTATGGCTACACCTTC. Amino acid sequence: CASSTGQGGDYGYTF.

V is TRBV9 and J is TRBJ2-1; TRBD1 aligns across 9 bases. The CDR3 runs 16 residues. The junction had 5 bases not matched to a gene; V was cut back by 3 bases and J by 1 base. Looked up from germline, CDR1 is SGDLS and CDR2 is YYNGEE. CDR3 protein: CASSEGQGLSYNEQFF. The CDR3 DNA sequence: TGTGCCAGCAGCGAGGGACAGGGACTTTCCTACAATGAGCAGTTCTTC.